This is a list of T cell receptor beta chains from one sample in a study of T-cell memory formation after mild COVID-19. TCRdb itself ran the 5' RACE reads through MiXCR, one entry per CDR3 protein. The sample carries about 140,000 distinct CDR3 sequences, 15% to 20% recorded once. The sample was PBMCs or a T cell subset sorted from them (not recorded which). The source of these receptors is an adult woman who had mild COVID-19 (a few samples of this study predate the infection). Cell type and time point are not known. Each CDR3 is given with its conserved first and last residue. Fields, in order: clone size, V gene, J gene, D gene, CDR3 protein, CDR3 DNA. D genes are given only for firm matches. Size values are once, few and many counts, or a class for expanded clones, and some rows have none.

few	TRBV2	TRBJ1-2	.	CAKEPQSGYGYTF	TGTGCCAAAGAACCGCAGAGTGGGTATGGCTACACCTTC
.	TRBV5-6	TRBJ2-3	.	CASSLGLTSSTDTQYF	TGTGCCAGCAGCTTGGGGCTGACCTCTAGCACAGATACGCAGTATTTT
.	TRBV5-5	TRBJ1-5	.	CASSLHPARSNQPQHF	TGTGCCAGCAGCTTACATCCTGCTCGGAGCAATCAGCCCCAGCATTTT
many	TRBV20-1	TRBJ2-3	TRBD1	CSASERQGSPTDTQYF	TGCAGTGCTAGTGAGCGACAGGGGTCGCCCACAGATACGCAGTATTTT
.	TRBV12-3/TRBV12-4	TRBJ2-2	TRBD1	CASSSTGQGRSGELFF	TGTGCCAGCAGTTCCACGGGACAGGGTAGATCCGGGGAGCTGTTTTTT
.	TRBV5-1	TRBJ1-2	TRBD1	CAISLGTGAGYTF	TGCGCCATCAGTTTAGGGACAGGAGCTGGCTACACCTTC
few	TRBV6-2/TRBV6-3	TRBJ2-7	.	CASGYREQYF	TGTGCCAGCGGGTATCGAGAGCAGTACTTC
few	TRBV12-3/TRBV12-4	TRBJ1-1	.	CASTLFRLNTEAFF	TGTGCCAGCACCCTCTTTAGATTAAACACTGAAGCTTTCTTT
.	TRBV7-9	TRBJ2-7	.	CASSSLDVQYF	TGTGCCAGCAGCTCCCTGGACGTCCAGTACTTC
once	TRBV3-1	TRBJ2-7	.	CASSQSGGPGSQYF	TGTGCCAGCAGCCAAAGTGGGGGACCAGGGTCGCAGTACTTC
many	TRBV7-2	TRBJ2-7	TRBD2	CASSLGLAGYEQYF	TGTGCCAGCAGCTTAGGGTTAGCGGGATACGAGCAGTACTTC
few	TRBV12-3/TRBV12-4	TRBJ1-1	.	CASSLVADSPAFF	TGTGCCAGCAGTTTGGTCGCGGACAGTCCAGCTTTCTTT
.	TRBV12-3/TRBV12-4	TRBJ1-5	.	CASSPGGGGNQPQHF	TGTGCCAGCAGCCCCGGGGGGGGGGGCAATCAGCCCCAGCATTTT
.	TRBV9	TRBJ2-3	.	CASSVAPRASQVLDTQYF	TGTGCCAGCAGCGTAGCCCCTAGAGCTAGTCAGGTTCTTGATACGCAGTATTTT
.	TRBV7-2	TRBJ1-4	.	CASSLAPGQLNEKLFF	TGTGCCAGCAGCTTAGCCCCGGGACAACTAAATGAAAAACTGTTTTTT
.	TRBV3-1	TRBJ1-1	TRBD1	CASSQGPVLGTEGAFF	TGTGCCAGCAGCCAAGGGCCGGTTCTGGGGACAGAGGGAGCTTTCTTT
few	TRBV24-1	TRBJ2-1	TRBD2	CATSDFGTSGRNEQFF	TGTGCCACCAGTGATTTTGGGACTAGCGGGCGGAATGAGCAGTTCTTC
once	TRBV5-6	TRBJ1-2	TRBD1	CATRTGRDYGYTF	TGTGCCACCCGGACAGGGCGCGATTATGGCTACACCTTC
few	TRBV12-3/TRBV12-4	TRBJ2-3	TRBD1	CASSLDRSDADTQYF	TGTGCCAGCAGTCTGGACAGGAGTGACGCAGATACGCAGTATTTT
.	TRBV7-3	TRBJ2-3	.	CASSLYGDTQYF	TGTGCCAGCAGCTTATATGGAGATACGCAGTATTTT
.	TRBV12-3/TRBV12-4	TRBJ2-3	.	CASSPGSPDTQYF	TGTGCCAGCAGTCCAGGTTCCCCGGATACGCAGTATTTT
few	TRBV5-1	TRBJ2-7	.	CASSQNMSRRSYEQYF	TGCGCCAGCAGCCAAAACATGTCGCGCCGATCCTACGAGCAGTACTTC
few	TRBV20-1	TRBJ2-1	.	CSAPPGSYNEQFF	TGCAGTGCTCCCCCAGGATCCTACAATGAGCAGTTCTTC